The source of this T cell receptor (beta chain) is a study of response to subunit inactivated influenza vaccine (dated by TCRdb to the late 2010s). Background for the entire study: The study used deep quantitative T cell receptor repertoire profiling to track responses to a trivalent subunit inactivated influenza vaccine.

This clonotype has just a few counts. Its recognized antigen is unknown. Within one base of it there is no much larger clone, and no base qualities were kept. The library relied on RT-PCR. TCRdb shows the sequencer as Illumina HiSeq 2500. TCRdb trimmed public reads at Q25 via fastp, called clones via MiXCR and kept in-frame beta chains. Duplicate CDR3 protein sequences are folded into a single record with the most common DNA and genes. In this sample the table shows around 480,000 distinct CDR3 sequences, 10% to 11% of which occur a single time. About 12% of the sample rests with the top ten. CDR1 and CDR2 are drawn from the germline V gene: SGHVS, FNYEAQ. The CDR3 runs 15 residues from the cysteine to the phenylalanine. The entry retains the CDR3 DNA only, 45 bases that are in frame from base 1. Trimming costs V 5 bases and J 4 bases, and their ends lie 14 bases apart. Per the publication, the time point label means: around 45 days after influenza vaccine administration.

The full study reports these points: The authors suggested that each seasonal influenza vaccination may recruit only a limited number of new T cells.

Sequences were derived from PBMCs from blood, sampled roughly 46 days after vaccination. The chain is made from TRBV7-6 and TRBJ2-2, with the D gene not confidently named. The sequence derives from a man aged 50 or older who received an inactivated influenza vaccine. Donor details come from another sample of the same person, matched by shared clones. The CDR3 reads CASSRRAFSTGELFF. The DNA sequence is as follows: TGTGCCAGCAGCCGGAGAGCGTTTTCCACCGGGGAGCTGTTTTTT. Supplemented by the reference TRBV7-6 and TRBJ2-2 proteins around the CDR3, the complete variable domain is GAGVSQSPRYKVTKRGQDVALRCDPISGHVSLYWYRQALGQGPEFLTYFNYEAQQDKSGLPNDRFSAERPEGSISTLTIQRTEQRDSAMYRCASSRRAFSTGELFFGEGSRLTVL.